These 31 T cell receptor beta chains originate from one sample sequenced in a study of blood T cells in healthy people across ages. Alongside a J-beta primer mix, a sample-barcoded 5' primer served in a second PCR lasting about 7 to 11 cycles. Each CDR3 protein gets one entry after TCRdb re-called the 5' RACE reads with MiXCR. The repertoire holds some 760,000 distinct CDR3 sequences, roughly 25% seen once, with 9% to 9.5% in the top ten. These same records also appear under a second study, on T cells of mothers and their children.

Sequencing was performed on blood. These receptors were obtained from a boy aged 10-17 years in good health.

The chain couples TRBV12-3 or TRBV12-4 to TRBJ2-1; 11 bases align to TRBD2. The CDR3 is made up of 16 amino acids. The trim removed 1 base at V and 5 bases at J, leaving 4 bases unmatched. The CDR3 sequence is CASSLGLAGMDNEQFF. The CDR3 nucleotides read TGTGCCAGCAGTTTAGGACTAGCGGGGATGGACAATGAGCAGTTCTTC.

This clonotype was recorded many times. The chain uses TRBV7-2 and TRBJ2-5; 9 bases match TRBD2. This CDR3 has 16 residues. J lost 4 bases, V lost 1 base, and 7 bases had no gene match. In germline, CDR1 is SGHTA, CDR2 FQGNSA. CDR3 residues: CASSLDRSGRTETQYF. Written as DNA, the CDR3 is TGTGCCAGCAGCTTAGATCGAAGCGGGAGGACAGAGACCCAGTACTTC.

At least ten counts were recorded for this clonotype. The chain links TRBV4-2 to TRBJ2-7; 11 bases are a match to TRBD1. Germline values: CDR1 LGHNA, CDR2 YNFKEQ. Trimming at V came to 2 bases and at J to 3 bases, leaving 9 bases not matched to a gene. CDR3 length: 17 residues. The CDR3: CASSQLQIGTGGYEQYF. The DNA for the CDR3 is TGTGCCAGCAGCCAACTCCAGATCGGGACAGGGGGCTACGAGCAGTACTTC.

This clonotype was counted between two and nine times. This sequence joins TRBV6-5 and TRBJ2-7; 7 bases are a match to TRBD1. Losses at the gene ends were 6 bases for V and 1 base for J; bases not matched to a gene: 9. CDR1 is MNHEY and CDR2 is SVGAGI in the germline V gene. The CDR3 has 15 amino acids. The CDR3 loop is CASSWTGDLSYEQYF. CDR3 nucleotides: TGTGCCAGCAGCTGGACAGGCGACCTTTCCTACGAGCAGTACTTC.

This clonotype was detected a few times. The J gene is TRBJ2-7, the V gene TRBV6-5, with TRBD2 matching 11 bases. The V segment lost 6 bases and the J segment 2 bases; nucleotides outside the gene matches: 3. Germline CDR1 MNHEY, CDR2 SVGAGI. This CDR3 contains 14 residues. The CDR3 sequence is CASRTSGSTYEQYF. CDR3 bases: TGTGCCAGCAGAACTAGCGGGAGTACCTACGAGCAGTACTTC.

This clonotype was seen only a few times. V gene TRBV7-9 combines with J gene TRBJ2-5, with 11 bases matching TRBD2. The DNA end favors TRBJ2-1, so the J call may be wrong. The CDR3 totals 14 residues. Germline values: CDR1 SEHNR, CDR2 FQNEAQ (reference sequence). CDR3 amino acids: CASRPGLAEGEQFF. DNA of the CDR3: TGTGCCAGCAGGCCGGGACTAGCGGAGGGTGAGCAGTTCTTC.

This clonotype was counted a few times. J is TRBJ2-1 and V is TRBV7-8; 8 bases are shared with TRBD2. The DNA end lines up better with TRBJ2-5; the J call may be wrong. The CDR3 runs to 15 residues. Germline V gene sequence: CDR1 SGHVS, CDR2 FQNEAQ. In DNA, the CDR3 is TGTGCCAGCAGCTTAGGGGGTAGCGGGATTGAGACCCAGTACTTC. Protein sequence: CASSLGGSGIETQYF.

The CDR3 loop reads CASSYSVGGKQETQYF. The CDR3, as DNA: TGTGCCAGCAGTTACTCTGTAGGTGGGAAGCAAGAGACCCAGTACTTC. This chain connects TRBV6-5 to TRBJ2-5; no definite D call. Germline V gene sequence: CDR1 MNHEY, CDR2 SVGAGI. Deletions cut 0 bases from V and 2 bases from J, with 13 bases between. The CDR3 runs to 16 residues.

The genes are TRBV28 and TRBJ2-6; TRBD2 matches at 9 bases. The CDR3 totals 20 residues. Germline lookup yields CDR1 MDHEN and CDR2 SYDVKM. The junction had 14 bases not matched to a gene; V was cut back by 5 bases and J by 0 bases. The CDR3 loop is CASSAPFAGGPYSGANVLTF. CDR3 DNA sequence: TGTGCCAGCAGTGCCCCCTTTGCGGGAGGGCCATACTCTGGGGCCAACGTCCTGACTTTC.

J is TRBJ2-5 and V is TRBV10-1; tentative D call: TRBD2 (7 bases). The DNA matches TRBJ2-1 better at its end, which makes the J call doubtful. The CDR3 sequence is 15 residues long. Germline V gene data show CDR1 as WNHNN and CDR2 as SYGVQD (reference sequence). CDR3 sequence (DNA): TGCGCCAGCAGTAATGCGGGAGAACAGGGATATGAGCAGTTCTTC. Amino acid sequence: CASSNAGEQGYEQFF.

The genes are TRBV28 and TRBJ2-1, with D possibly matching TRBD1 (5 bases). Germline V lookup: CDR1 MDHEN, CDR2 SYDVKM. This CDR3 contains 16 residues. V lost 4 bases and J 2 bases, leaving 15 bases between the germline ends. CDR3: CASSSLDSRTYNEQFF. DNA of the CDR3: TGTGCCAGCAGTTCCCTCGACAGCAGAACCTACAATGAGCAGTTCTTC.

The V gene is TRBV9, the J gene TRBJ2-5, with D possibly called TRBD1 or TRBD2 (5 bases each). The V gene lost 1 base and the J gene lost 1 base, with 8 bases spanning the gap. Germline CDR1 is SGDLS and CDR2 is YYNGEE. There are 14 residues in the CDR3. The CDR3 loop reads CASSVTGTQETQYF. The CDR3 nucleotides read TGTGCCAGCAGCGTAACTGGGACCCAAGAGACCCAGTACTTC. Full variable domain (rest looked up from reference TRBV9 and TRBJ2-5): DSGVTQTPKHLITATGQRVTLRCSPRSGDLSVYWYQQSLDQGLQFLIQYYNGEERAKGNILERFSAQQFPDLHSELNLSSLELGDSALYFCASSVTGTQETQYFGPGTRLLVL.

This clonotype was seen more than once but under ten times. CDR3 DNA: TGCAGTGCTAGAGATGAATTAAGCACAGATACGCAGTATTTT. It translates to CSARDELSTDTQYF. The chain links TRBV20-1 to TRBJ2-3; D not resolved. The CDR3 loop spans 14 amino acids. Germline V gene data show CDR1 as DFQATT and CDR2 as SNEGSKA (reference sequence). Trimming removed 0 bases at V and 0 bases at J, with 7 bases between.

This chain connects TRBV7-2 to TRBJ1-4; unclear D gene. Per germline, CDR1 SGHTA and CDR2 FQGNSA. CDR3 length equals 15 residues. Trimming left V 1 base short and J 4 bases short, with 10 bases between. Written as DNA, the CDR3 is TGTGCCAGCAGCTTAGTCGTCGGCGTTAATGAAAAACTGTTTTTT. Translating gives CASSLVVGVNEKLFF.

The V gene is TRBV4-3, the J gene TRBJ2-7, with 10 bases that match TRBD2. CDR3 length equals 16 residues. Germline V gene sequence: CDR1 LGHNA, CDR2 YSLEER. V dropped 4 bases and J dropped 3; count of bases not matched to a gene: 9. CDR3 region: CASSPSTSGAHYEQYF. The CDR3, as DNA: TGCGCCAGCAGCCCTTCCACTAGCGGGGCCCACTACGAGCAGTACTTC.

This clonotype was found a few times. The chain links TRBV10-1 to TRBJ1-1; TRBD1 might be the D (5 bases). CDR3 size: 15 residues. Trimming pared 0 bases from V and 1 base from J, leaving 9 bases between. Germline V gene sequence: CDR1 WNHNN, CDR2 SYGVQD (reference sequence). The CDR3 coding sequence is TGCGCCAGCAGTGAGTCGAGGGGAACGAACACTGAAGCTTTCTTT. Translated, it gives CASSESRGTNTEAFF.

V is TRBV7-9 and J is TRBJ2-5, with 8 positions matching TRBD1. The J call may be faulty, since TRBJ2-1 better matches the DNA end. The CDR3 runs 15 residues. The germline CDR1 and CDR2 sequences are SEHNR and FQNEAQ (reference sequence). As DNA, the CDR3 is TGTGCCAGCAGCTTACCGGACAGGGCCCTTAATGAGCAGTTCTTC. Translation gives CASSLPDRALNEQFF.

The chain links TRBV9 to TRBJ2-3; D is possibly TRBD1 (6 bases). Germline-derived CDR1 and CDR2 are SGDLS and YYNGEE. Trimming shortened V by 0 bases and J by 6 bases, and 11 bases separated the two germline ends. This CDR3 has 14 amino acids. CDR3 bases: TGTGCCAGCAGCGTAGTCCCGAGGGGGGATACGCAGTATTTT. Its protein is CASSVVPRGDTQYF.

Regarding this clonotype: One junction end does not reproduce the germline sequence, and a read error may be involved. The chain employs TRBV7-8 and TRBJ1-5; D gene ambiguous. CDR3 size: 14 residues. The germline CDR1 and CDR2 sequences are SGHVS and FQNEAQ. CDR3 sequence: CASSSRGGNQPQHF. The CDR3 region has the DNA TGTGCCAGTAGCTCCCGTGGAGGCAATCAGCCCCAGCATTTT.

The chain combines TRBV4-1 with TRBJ2-7; 9 nucleotides agree with TRBD2. CDR3 length: 16 residues. Germline CDR1 reads MGHRA; CDR2 reads YSYEKL. After removal of 0 bases from V and 7 bases from J, the junction contained 10 bases not matched to a gene. The CDR3 DNA sequence: TGCGCCAGCAGCCAAGATGGGGTAGCGGGAGCTGATGAGCAGTACTTC. Its protein product is CASSQDGVAGADEQYF.

This clonotype was counted ten times or more. The chain joins TRBV28 to TRBJ2-5, with 7 nucleotides matching TRBD1. J lost 3 bases, V lost 5 bases, and 12 bases had no gene match. Germline lookup yields CDR1 MDHEN and CDR2 SYDVKM. This CDR3 comprises 16 residues. CDR3 in DNA: TGTGCCAGCAGTCCGCCGCCGACGACAGGGAAAGAGACCCAGTACTTC. As protein: CASSPPPTTGKETQYF. The variable domain in full, completed from reference TRBV28 and TRBJ2-5, reads DVKVTQSSRYLVKRTGEKVFLECVQDMDHENMFWYRQDPGLGLRLIYFSYDVKMKEKGDIPEGYSVSREKKERFSLILESASTNQTSMYLCASSPPPTTGKETQYFGPGTRLLVL.

This clonotype was detected a few times. CDR3 DNA sequence: TGCAGTGCTAGAGGCGCCATCCGTTCACCCTACGAGCAGTACTTC. Its protein is CSARGAIRSPYEQYF. The gene calls are TRBV20-1 and TRBJ2-7, with D unresolved. The CDR3 covers 15 residues. Germline-derived CDR1 and CDR2 are DFQATT and SNEGSKA (reference sequence). V lost 1 base, J lost 2 bases, and 15 bases lay in between.

This clonotype was seen a few times. CDR3 nucleotides: TGTGCCTCCGGGACTCGAAGGAGCACAGATACGCAGTATTTT. This codes for CASGTRRSTDTQYF. The J gene is TRBJ2-3, the V gene TRBV7-2; D is perhaps TRBD2 (6 bases). Trimming removed 11 bases from V and 0 bases from J, with 15 bases in between. The CDR3 covers 14 residues. Germline-derived CDR1 and CDR2 are SGHTA and FQGNSA.

The rearrangement joins TRBV12-3 or TRBV12-4 to TRBJ2-1; D is uncertain. This CDR3 is built from 15 residues. The germline V and J ends were trimmed by 7 bases and 7 bases, with 20 bases remaining between them. The CDR3 DNA sequence: TGTGCCAGCAACAAACTCCGGAAAGATCCGAATGAGCAGTTCTTC. Protein sequence: CASNKLRKDPNEQFF.

The chain recombines TRBV28 with TRBJ2-1; TRBD1 might be the D (5 bases). With 5 bases removed from V and 5 bases from J, the gap between germline ends came to 19 bases. Germline V gives CDR1 MDHEN, CDR2 SYDVKM. CDR3 size: 16 residues. The CDR3 loop reads CASSITAGYTHNEQFF. In DNA form, the CDR3 reads TGTGCCAGCAGTATAACCGCAGGGTATACCCACAATGAGCAGTTCTTC.

This sequence joins TRBV20-1 and TRBJ2-7; a possible D gene is TRBD1 (5 bases). CDR1 and CDR2 from the germline V gene are DFQATT and SNEGSKA (reference sequence). The CDR3 consists of 15 residues. Deletions cut 5 bases from V and 0 bases from J, with 17 bases between. In nucleotides, the CDR3 is TGCAGTGCTCCCTTTAGGGGCGGCCGCTCCTACGAGCAGTACTTC. Translated, it gives CSAPFRGGRSYEQYF.

V usage is TRBV7-8 and J usage is TRBJ2-7; TRBD1 agrees at 7 bases. The CDR3 is made up of 12 amino acids. The V gene's germline CDR1 is SGHVS and CDR2 FQNEAQ. Germline trimming cut 3 bases from V and 6 bases from J; bases unmatched to any gene: 2. CDR3 sequence: CASSFTGVEQYF. CDR3 nucleotides: TGTGCCAGCAGCTTCACAGGGGTCGAGCAGTACTTC.

This clonotype was detected a few times. The chain carries TRBV7-9 and TRBJ1-3; 8 bases align to TRBD1. Per germline, CDR1 SEHNR and CDR2 FQNEAQ (reference sequence). The CDR3 sequence is 17 residues long. J gave up 0 bases and V 5 bases, and 9 bases lay outside the gene matches. CDR3 in DNA: TGTGCCAGCAGCCCCCCACAGGGGGGCTACTCTGGAAACACCATATATTTT. As protein: CASSPPQGGYSGNTIYF.

The CDR3 protein is CSAPGGAYEQYF. The CDR3 DNA is TGCAGTGCCCCGGGCGGCGCCTACGAGCAGTACTTC. The V gene is TRBV20-1, the J gene TRBJ2-7; D ambiguous. V was clipped by 6 bases and J by 2 bases, with 11 bases between them. Germline values: CDR1 DFQATT, CDR2 SNEGSKA (reference sequence). This CDR3 is built from 12 residues.

This clonotype was picked up a small number of times. A read error may produce the germline difference seen at one junction end. This chain links TRBV10-3 with TRBJ2-5; 9 bases are shared with TRBD2. This CDR3 region has 15 residues. Germline lookup yields CDR1 ENHRY and CDR2 SYGVKD. The CDR3, as DNA: TGTGCCATCAGTGTTAAGCGGGGGGACTACAATGAGCAGCTCTTC. Its protein is CAISVKRGDYNEQLF.

This clonotype has more than one count but fewer than ten. The rearrangement uses TRBV2 and TRBJ2-5; D may correspond to TRBD1 or TRBD2 (6 bases each). The CDR3 length is 15 residues. In germline, CDR1 is SNHLY, CDR2 FYNNEI. V lost 4 bases, J lost 5 bases, and 17 bases lay in between. The chain's CDR3 is CASSGDLGGVETQYF. The CDR3 DNA reads as TGTGCCAGCAGTGGGGACCTGGGGGGCGTGGAGACCCAGTACTTC.